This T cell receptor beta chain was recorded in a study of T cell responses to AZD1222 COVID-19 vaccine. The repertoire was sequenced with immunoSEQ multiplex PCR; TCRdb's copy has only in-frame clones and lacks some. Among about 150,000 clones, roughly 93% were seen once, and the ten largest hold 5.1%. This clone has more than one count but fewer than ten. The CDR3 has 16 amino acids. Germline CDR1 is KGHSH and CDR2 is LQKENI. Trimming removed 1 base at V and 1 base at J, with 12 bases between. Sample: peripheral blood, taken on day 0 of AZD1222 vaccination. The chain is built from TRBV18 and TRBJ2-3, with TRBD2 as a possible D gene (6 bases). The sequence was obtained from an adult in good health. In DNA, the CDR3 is TGTGCCAGCTCACCACTTCTGGGCGGGGGCACAGATACGCAGTATTTT. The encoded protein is CASSPLLGGGTDTQYF.